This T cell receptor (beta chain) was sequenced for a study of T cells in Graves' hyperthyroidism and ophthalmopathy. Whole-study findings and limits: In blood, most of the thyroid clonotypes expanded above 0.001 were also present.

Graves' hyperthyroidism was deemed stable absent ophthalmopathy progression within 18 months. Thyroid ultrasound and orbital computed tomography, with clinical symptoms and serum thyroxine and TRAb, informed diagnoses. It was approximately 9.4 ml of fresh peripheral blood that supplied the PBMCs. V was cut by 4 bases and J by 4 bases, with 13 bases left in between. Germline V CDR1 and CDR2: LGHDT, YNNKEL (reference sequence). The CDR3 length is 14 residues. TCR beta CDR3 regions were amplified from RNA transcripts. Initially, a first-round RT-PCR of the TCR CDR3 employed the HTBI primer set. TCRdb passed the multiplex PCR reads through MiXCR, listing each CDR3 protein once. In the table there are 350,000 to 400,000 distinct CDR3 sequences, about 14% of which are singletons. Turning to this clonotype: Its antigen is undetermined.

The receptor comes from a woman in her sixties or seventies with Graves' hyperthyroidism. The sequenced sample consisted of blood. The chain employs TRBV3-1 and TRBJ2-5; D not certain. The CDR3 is CASSLDLAGETQYF. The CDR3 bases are TGTGCCAGCAGCCTAGACCTGGCCGGAGAGACCCAGTACTTC.